What follows are 22 T cell receptor beta chains derived from one specimen sequenced in a study of blood T cells in healthy people across ages. A sample-barcoded 5' primer and a J-beta primer mix were used in a second PCR of roughly 6 to 11 cycles. TCRdb fed the 5' RACE reads into MiXCR, producing one record per CDR3 protein. The table has about a million distinct CDR3 sequences, under 40% seen once. The sequenced sample consisted of blood. These receptors all come from a man younger than 35 in good health.

The rearrangement joins TRBV12-3 or TRBV12-4 to TRBJ2-1; 8 nucleotides align to TRBD2. Trimming took 6 bases from V and 0 from J; bases not matched to a gene: 10. The CDR3 length is 17 residues. In DNA form, the CDR3 reads TGTGCCAGCAGCCTATTACTAGCGGTGAGCTCCTACAATGAGCAGTTCTTC. Translating gives CASSLLLAVSSYNEQFF.

This clonotype was seen a few times. The chain carries TRBV27 and TRBJ1-1; D may be TRBD1 (6 bases). Trimming stripped 7 bases from V and 2 bases from J, with 11 bases between. This CDR3 has 13 residues. Germline-derived CDR1 and CDR2 are MNHEY and SMNVEV (reference sequence). CDR3 DNA sequence: TGTGCCAGCAAGGACAGATATAACACTGAAGCTTTCTTT. It yields the protein CASKDRYNTEAFF.

This clonotype occurred a few times. CDR3 coding DNA: TGTGCCAGCAGTCGGACTAGCGTGGGTGAGCAGTTCTTC. This translates into CASSRTSVGEQFF. The chain employs TRBV6-2 or TRBV6-3 and TRBJ2-1; TRBD2 matches 9 bases. The germline V gene has CDR1 MNHEY and CDR2 SVGEGT. The CDR3 contains 13 residues. Trimming removed 5 bases from V and 9 bases from J; junction bases left unmatched: 5.

A remark on this clonotype: It may be a read error: a sequence one base away is much more abundant. The rearrangement links TRBV5-1 to TRBJ2-1; D might be TRBD2 (6 bases). The V gene lost 1 base and the J gene lost 7 bases, with 18 bases spanning the gap. Looked up from germline, CDR1 is SGHRS and CDR2 is YFSETQ. The CDR3 totals 16 residues. CDR3 sequence (DNA): TGCGCCAGCAGCTTGTCGAGACGGGGAGGTTTAAATGAGCAGTTCTTC. This codes for CASSLSRRGGLNEQFF.

V and J are TRBV9 and TRBJ2-1; D might be TRBD1 or TRBD2, each matching 5 bases. The V and J ends lost 4 bases and 5 bases respectively, with 22 bases between them. Germline CDR1 SGDLS, CDR2 YYNGEE. This CDR3 spans 17 amino acids. CDR3: CASSSGTSFRPNNEQFF. In DNA, the CDR3 is TGTGCCAGCAGCTCCGGGACCTCATTTCGACCGAACAATGAGCAGTTCTTC.

V is TRBV6-2 or TRBV6-3 and J is TRBJ2-2; 7 bases fit TRBD2. V lost 7 bases and J lost 1; bases outside the gene matches: 12. This CDR3 is 17 amino acids long. Germline lookup yields CDR1 MNHEY and CDR2 SVGEGT. CDR3 region: CASTDSLLALNTGELFF. In nucleotides, the CDR3 is TGTGCCAGCACCGATTCTTTACTAGCGCTGAACACCGGGGAGCTGTTTTTT.

V is TRBV20-1 and J is TRBJ2-7; D may be TRBD1 (6 bases). V dropped 4 bases and J dropped 7 bases, with 23 bases sitting between them. The CDR3 contains 15 residues. CDR1 is DFQATT, CDR2 SNEGSKA, per germline (reference sequence). The CDR3 reads CSAIGQYDSYNEQYF. The CDR3, as DNA: TGCAGTGCTATCGGACAGTACGACTCCTACAATGAGCAGTACTTC.

The V and J genes are TRBV7-9 and TRBJ1-1; D remains unclear. The germline V gene has CDR1 SEHNR and CDR2 FQNEAQ (reference sequence). V was cut by 2 bases and J by 4 bases, with 14 bases left in between. The CDR3 totals 15 residues. The CDR3 here is CASSLSPRPPTEAFF. The CDR3 nucleotides read TGTGCCAGCAGCTTATCCCCCCGTCCTCCCACTGAAGCTTTCTTT.

The chain carries TRBV30 and TRBJ2-2; D is unclear. Between the trimmed V and J ends, which lost 3 bases and 4 bases, there was a span of 3 bases. Germline V gene sequence: CDR1 GTSNPN, CDR2 SVGIG (reference sequence). CDR3 length: 11 amino acids. The CDR3: CAWRSTGELFF. The CDR3 region has the DNA TGTGCCTGGAGGAGCACCGGGGAGCTGTTTTTT.

This clonotype showed up just a few times. The CDR3, as DNA: TGCAGTGCTAGCTGGAACACTGAAGCTTTCTTT. Protein sequence: CSASWNTEAFF. This chain links TRBV20-1 with TRBJ1-1; D gene ambiguous. V lost 3 bases, J lost 1 base, and 3 bases lay in between. The CDR3 totals 11 residues. Germline loops: CDR1 DFQATT, CDR2 SNEGSKA (reference sequence).

This clonotype was detected a few times. The rearrangement links TRBV28 to TRBJ2-2; 9 bases agree with TRBD1. The V and J ends lost 11 bases and 3 bases, in that order; junction bases with no gene match: 13. The germline gives CDR1 MDHEN, CDR2 SYDVKM. This CDR3 has 16 residues. The CDR3 DNA sequence: TGTGCCGTTTCCGACCGGGACAGGGCCGACACCGGGGAGCTGTTTTTT. It encodes CAVSDRDRADTGELFF.

This chain joins TRBV2 and TRBJ2-2; 8 bases line up with TRBD2. Per germline, CDR1 SNHLY and CDR2 FYNNEI. J was trimmed by 4 bases and V by 1 base; bases with no gene match: 2. This CDR3 is built from 15 residues. The CDR3 sequence is CASSEVSGGTGELFF. CDR3 sequence (DNA): TGTGCCAGCAGTGAAGTAAGCGGGGGCACCGGGGAGCTGTTTTTT.

V is TRBV12-1 and J is TRBJ1-5. TRBV12-1 is tagged as a pseudogene. This CDR3 spans 16 amino acids. The CDR3 reads CASRFSPGSYNQPQHF. The CDR3 DNA is TGTGCCAGCAGATTTTCCCCAGGCAGCTACAATCAGCCCCAGCATTTT.

The genes are TRBV10-3 and TRBJ1-5; tentatively, D is TRBD1 (5 bases). Germline V gene sequence: CDR1 ENHRY, CDR2 SYGVKD. The CDR3 sequence is 16 residues long. The germline V and J ends were trimmed by 3 bases and 4 bases, with 16 bases remaining between them. CDR3: CAISDVPGPVNQPQHF. CDR3 coding DNA: TGTGCCATCAGTGATGTACCGGGACCGGTAAATCAGCCCCAGCATTTT.

There are a few counts of this clonotype. The gene calls are TRBV12-3 or TRBV12-4 and TRBJ2-3; D is possibly TRBD2 (6 bases). V was clipped by 2 bases and J by 6 bases, with 18 bases between them. CDR3 size: 16 residues. This chain's CDR3 is CASSLRSSGEQDTQYF. The DNA of the CDR3 is TGTGCCAGCAGTTTAAGGTCCTCGGGGGAGCAGGATACGCAGTATTTT.

This clonotype came up once. The chain links TRBV7-3 to TRBJ1-1, with 7 bases matching TRBD1. The CDR3 totals 14 residues. CDR1 and CDR2 from the germline V gene are SGHTA and FQGTGA. V gave up 5 bases and J gave up 2 bases; unmatched junction bases: 5. The CDR3 loop is CASSVDRDNTEAFF. The DNA of the CDR3 is TGTGCCAGCAGCGTAGACAGGGATAACACTGAAGCTTTCTTT. Variable domain in full (rest from reference TRBV7-3 and TRBJ1-1): GAGVSQTPSNKVTEKGKYVELRCDPISGHTALYWYRQSLGQGPEFLIYFQGTGAADDSGLPNDRFFAVRPEGSVSTLKIQRTERGDSAVYLCASSVDRDNTEAFFGQGTRLTVV.

V and J are TRBV6-2 or TRBV6-3 and TRBJ2-7; tentatively, D is TRBD2 (6 bases). The CDR3 covers 14 residues. CDR1 MNHEY and CDR2 SVGEGT come from the germline V gene. The ends were cut back, 6 bases at V and 2 bases at J, with 14 bases in the middle. CDR3 DNA: TGTGCCAGCAGACCCGACACTAGCCCCTACGAGCAGTACTTC. Translating it yields CASRPDTSPYEQYF.

About this clonotype itself: At one of its ends the junction is not consistent with the germline gene, which may arise from a read error. The rearrangement links TRBV2 to TRBJ2-6, with 7 bases identical to TRBD1. The germline gives CDR1 SNHLY, CDR2 FYNNEI. CDR3 length: 19 amino acids. CDR3 nucleotides: TGTGCCAGCAGTTCAAGTTCGCGACAGGGTCAAACTGGGCCCAACGTCCTGACTTTC. Amino acids: CASSSSSRQGQTGPNVLTF.

A few counts support this clonotype. The V gene is TRBV10-3, the J gene TRBJ2-1, with unresolved D. Trimming pared 8 bases from V and 0 bases from J, leaving 23 bases between. Looked up from germline, CDR1 is ENHRY and CDR2 is SYGVKD. The CDR3 is 18 amino acids. CDR3 coding DNA: TGTGCCATCCTCCCAGAATGGGGTATCCAAACCTCCTACAATGAGCAGTTCTTC. It specifies CAILPEWGIQTSYNEQFF.

This clonotype was observed a few times. The chain has TRBV6-1 and TRBJ2-6; D uncertain. This CDR3 has 14 amino acids. Germline CDR1 and CDR2: MNHNS and SASEGT. V was clipped by 8 bases and J by 0 bases, with 8 bases between them. CDR3 coding DNA: TGTGCCAGCGTACGGGCCTCTGGGGCCAACGTCCTGACTTTC. Translation: CASVRASGANVLTF.

The V gene is TRBV27, the J gene TRBJ2-3; no clear D. Trimming left V 4 bases short and J 3 bases short, with 8 bases between. CDR1 and CDR2 (germline): MNHEY, SMNVEV (reference sequence). CDR3 length equals 13 residues. DNA for the CDR3: TGTGCCAGCAGTTCCCACGAAACAGATACGCAGTATTTT. Amino acids: CASSSHETDTQYF.

The chain carries TRBV9 and TRBJ1-4, with 12 nucleotides matching TRBD1. V dropped 3 bases and J dropped 6; count of bases not matched to a gene: 3. The CDR3 covers 15 residues. Germline V gene lookup returns CDR1 SGDLS and CDR2 YYNGEE. Written as DNA, the CDR3 is TGTGCCAGCAGCGGGGGACAGGGGGCCGATGAAAAACTGTTTTTT. Its protein product is CASSGGQGADEKLFF.